Below are 22 T cell receptor beta chains sequenced from a single sample in a study of T cell responses to AZD1222 COVID-19 vaccine. The table came from immunoSEQ multiplex PCR; TCRdb's copy has only in-frame clones and leaves some out. The table has over 120,000 clones, 80% to 95% seen once. This specimen consisted of peripheral blood, obtained on day 0 of AZD1222 vaccination. The receptors were sampled from an adult in good health.

The chain recombines TRBV29-1 with TRBJ2-2; no definite D call. This CDR3 has 15 amino acids. Trimming shortened V by 1 base and J by 3 bases, and 12 bases separated the two germline ends. Looked up from germline, CDR1 is SQVTM and CDR2 is ANQGSEA. The CDR3 DNA reads as TGCAGCGTTGAAGTGTCTGGTGCGTACACCGGGGAGCTGTTTTTT. It encodes CSVEVSGAYTGELFF.

The chain couples TRBV18 to TRBJ2-3; TRBD2 aligns across 8 bases. The CDR3 covers 17 residues. Trimming removed 2 bases from V and 0 bases from J; junction bases left unmatched: 7. Germline V gene sequence: CDR1 KGHSH, CDR2 LQKENI. The CDR3 here is CASSPWSSGESTDTQYF. CDR3 bases: TGTGCCAGCTCACCATGGAGTAGCGGGGAAAGCACAGATACGCAGTATTTT.

This rearrangement joins TRBV13 to TRBJ2-2, with a possible D match to TRBD2 (7 bases). The CDR3 is made up of 15 amino acids. V dropped 2 bases and J dropped 3 bases, with 10 bases sitting between them. Germline V gives CDR1 PRHDT, CDR2 FYEKMQ (reference sequence). CDR3 DNA sequence: TGTGCCAGCAGCTTAACAGGGAGGGACACCGGGGAGCTGTTTTTT. Protein sequence: CASSLTGRDTGELFF.

V usage is TRBV11-2 and J usage is TRBJ2-1; tentatively, D is TRBD2 (6 bases). The CDR3 consists of 14 residues. Germline CDR1 and CDR2: SGHAT and FQNNGV. V lost 4 bases and J lost 5, with 12 bases in between. CDR3 region: CASSSLATHNEQFF. The DNA for the CDR3 is TGTGCCAGCAGCTCGCTAGCGACACACAATGAGCAGTTCTTC.

This clone has just one count. The chain carries TRBV5-1 and TRBJ1-1; a possible D gene is TRBD1 (5 bases). V was clipped by 0 bases and J by 6 bases, with 9 bases between them. Germline lookup yields CDR1 SGHRS and CDR2 YFSETQ. This CDR3 is built from 13 residues. CDR3 in DNA: TGCGCCAGCAGCTTGGTGGTGGGGGCTGAAGCTTTCTTT. As protein: CASSLVVGAEAFF.

The chain links TRBV11-2 to TRBJ2-5, with a possible D match to TRBD2 (5 bases). The CDR3 extends over 15 amino acids. Trimming took 2 bases from V and 1 from J, leaving 11 bases between them. Germline assignment: CDR1 SGHAT and CDR2 FQNNGV. Written as DNA, the CDR3 is TGTGCCAGCAGCTTATATCGGGGTTTCCAAGAGACCCAGTACTTC. Protein product: CASSLYRGFQETQYF.

This chain links TRBV28 with TRBJ1-5; D is possibly TRBD1 (5 bases). This CDR3 spans 14 amino acids. V dropped 6 bases and J dropped 6 bases, with 15 bases sitting between them. Per the germline V gene, CDR1 is MDHEN and CDR2 is SYDVKM. The CDR3 DNA reads as TGTGCCAGCAGGACCCCAGGGAGCTCTCAGCCCCAGCATTTT. It codes for CASRTPGSSQPQHF.

V is TRBV6-2 or TRBV6-3 and J is TRBJ2-2; D is ambiguous. V was cut by 1 base and J by 9 bases, with 6 bases left in between. Germline assignment: CDR1 MNHEY and CDR2 SVGEGT. The CDR3 covers 12 residues. CDR3 protein: CASSYWLRELFF. CDR3 bases: TGTGCCAGCAGTTACTGGTTACGGGAGCTGTTTTTT.

The CDR3 region is CASSLGLQYGYTF. The CDR3 region has the DNA TGCGCCAGCAGCTTGGGACTGCAGTATGGCTACACCTTC. V usage is TRBV5-1 and J usage is TRBJ1-2; D gene uncertain. V shed 0 bases and J shed 5 bases, with 8 bases lying between them. The CDR3 spans 13 residues. Looked up from germline, CDR1 is SGHRS and CDR2 is YFSETQ.

The rearrangement joins TRBV5-1 to TRBJ1-2, with D perhaps TRBD1 (6 bases). Germline values: CDR1 SGHRS, CDR2 YFSETQ. Trimming removed 1 base at V and 2 bases at J, with 9 bases between. The CDR3 has 14 amino acids. CDR3 nucleotide sequence: TGCGCCAGCAGCTTGACAGGGCCCAACTATGGCTACACCTTC. Residues: CASSLTGPNYGYTF.

The genes are TRBV18 and TRBJ2-1; D uncertain. The CDR3 runs 15 residues. Trimming left V 3 bases short and J 0 bases short, with 9 bases between. CDR1 and CDR2 (germline): KGHSH, LQKENI. The CDR3 here is CASSPPGSSYNEQFF. DNA of the CDR3: TGTGCCAGCTCACCCCCAGGCAGCTCCTACAATGAGCAGTTCTTC.

The chain employs TRBV5-1 and TRBJ1-4; 8 bases map to TRBD1. In germline, CDR1 is SGHRS, CDR2 YFSETQ. V shed 3 bases, J shed 7 bases, and the junction held 11 bases outside the gene matches. This CDR3 contains 16 residues. CDR3 bases: TGCGCCAGCAGCTACGGCCCGACAGGGGAGGGTGAAAAACTGTTTTTT. Translating gives CASSYGPTGEGEKLFF.

This clone has a single count. This chain's CDR3 is CAWSGDASSYEQYF. CDR3 bases: TGTGCCTGGAGCGGGGACGCGAGCTCCTACGAGCAGTACTTC. The chain has TRBV30 and TRBJ2-7, with D perhaps being TRBD1 or TRBD2 (5 bases each). CDR1 and CDR2 (germline): GTSNPN, SVGIG (reference sequence). V lost 3 bases and J lost 0, with 12 bases in between. CDR3 length: 14 amino acids.

The chain is built from TRBV29-1 and TRBJ1-2; no clear D. The CDR3 totals 10 residues. With 8 bases removed from V and 6 bases from J, the gap between germline ends came to 10 bases. Germline V gene sequence: CDR1 SQVTM, CDR2 ANQGSEA. CDR3: CSSCKDGYTF. CDR3 in DNA: TGCAGCTCCTGCAAGGATGGCTACACCTTC.

This rearrangement joins TRBV18 to TRBJ2-7; tentative D call: TRBD1 (6 bases). Germline V lookup: CDR1 KGHSH, CDR2 LQKENI. The germline V and J ends were trimmed by 6 bases and 9 bases, with 18 bases remaining between them. The CDR3 spans 13 residues. CDR3 region: CASSPELLRGQYF. CDR3 nucleotides: TGTGCCAGCTCGCCTGAACTTCTCAGGGGGCAGTACTTC. Filled out from reference TRBV18 and TRBJ2-7, the complete variable domain reads NAGVMQNPRHLVRRRGQEARLRCSPMKGHSHVYWYRQLPEEGLKFMVYLQKENIIDESGMPKERFSAEFPKEGPSILRIQQVVRGDSAAYFCASSPELLRGQYFGPGTRLTVT.

The chain combines TRBV6-2 or TRBV6-3 with TRBJ1-2, with D hard to call. CDR1 and CDR2 (germline): MNHEY, SVGEGT. The length of the CDR3 is 13 residues. V was pared by 0 bases and J by 7 bases, with 9 bases between. Written as DNA, the CDR3 is TGTGCCAGCAGTTACTCGGGAGAGGGTGGCTACACCTTC. Amino acid sequence: CASSYSGEGGYTF.

The rearrangement joins TRBV4-2 to TRBJ1-4; possible D gene TRBD1, 5 bases. V lost 1 base and J lost 11, with 11 bases in between. This CDR3 contains 13 residues. Germline-derived CDR1 and CDR2 are LGHNA and YNFKEQ. CDR3 nucleotides: TGTGCCAGCAGCCAAGCCGCAGGGCGCAAACTGTTTTTT. This sequence encodes CASSQAAGRKLFF.

The chain recombines TRBV6-2 or TRBV6-3 with TRBJ2-3; 15 nucleotides match TRBD2. With V trimmed by 2 bases and J by 5 bases, 11 bases remained unmatched. The length of the CDR3 is 19 residues. Germline-derived CDR1 and CDR2 are MNHEY and SVGEGT. The CDR3 nucleotides read TGTGCCAGCAGTTACAACCCCGGGACTAGCGGGAGGCGAGGAGATACGCAGTATTTT. Translating it yields CASSYNPGTSGRRGDTQYF.

V is TRBV3-1 (or the pseudogene TRBV3-2) and J is TRBJ2-3; 7 nucleotides match TRBD2. Per germline, CDR1 LGHDT and CDR2 YNNKEL (reference sequence). The V and J ends lost 5 bases and 4 bases, in that order; junction bases with no gene match: 9. CDR3 length: 15 amino acids. The CDR3 protein is CASSSSRGRADTQYF. Here the CDR3 DNA reads TGTGCCAGCAGCAGCAGCCGCGGGAGAGCAGATACGCAGTATTTT.

The chain recombines TRBV9 with TRBJ2-7; 7 bases line up with TRBD2. The germline CDR1 and CDR2 sequences are SGDLS and YYNGEE. CDR3 length equals 15 residues. The J segment lost 3 bases and the V segment lost 4 bases, leaving 10 bases of the junction unmatched. The CDR3 is CASSPQGTINYEQYF. DNA for the CDR3: TGTGCCAGCAGCCCTCAAGGGACTATAAACTACGAGCAGTACTTC.

The rearrangement joins TRBV27 to TRBJ1-6, with a tentative D call TRBD1 (6 bases). V was pared by 6 bases and J by 9 bases, with 15 bases between. Germline V gives CDR1 MNHEY, CDR2 SMNVEV (reference sequence). The CDR3 length is 14 residues. In DNA, the CDR3 is TGTGCCAGCAGCCGTCTACAGGGAGGTTCACCCCTCCACTTT. Amino acid sequence: CASSRLQGGSPLHF.

As regards this clone: One end of the junction fails to match germline, which may point to a read error. The chain carries TRBV20-1 and TRBJ1-2; 9 nucleotides agree with TRBD1. CDR1 and CDR2 (germline): DFQATT, SNEGSKA (reference sequence). This CDR3 comprises 14 residues. The CDR3 loop is CSASAGTGRYDYTF. In nucleotides, the CDR3 is TGCAGTGCTAGTGCCGGGACAGGGCGGTATGACTACACCTTC.